Listed below are T cell receptor beta chains from one sample, sequenced in a study of cytomegalovirus exposure and HLA in healthy donors. The table came from immunoSEQ multiplex PCR; TCRdb's copy has only in-frame clones and leaves some out. There are fewer than 150,000 clones in the sample; approximately 83% occur only once, and over 2.5% lies in the top ten. Sample: PBMCs. The receptors originated from a male donor in good health and CMV-seronegative. The CDR3 runs from the conserved cysteine through the conserved F or W. The D gene is left open where the match is weak. Only part of the rows carry a size: once, few, many, or a class if the clone is expanded.

DNA | CDR3 | size | D | J | V | length
TGTGCCAGCAGTCCGAGCACAGATACGCAGTATTTT | CASSPSTDTQYF | few | NA | TRBJ2-3 | TRBV6-5 | 12
TGTGCCAGCAGCTTGGGGACCGAAAGGGGAGCTTTCTTT | CASSLGTERGAFF | few | NA | TRBJ1-1 | TRBV5-6 | 13
TGCGCCAGCAGCGGCCCACTAGCGGGAGGGGAGACCCAGTACTTC | CASSGPLAGGETQYF | NA | TRBD2 | TRBJ2-5 | TRBV5-1 | 15
TGTGCCAGCAGTTTATCGCCGGGAGGGGGAAAGTACGAGCAGTACTTC | CASSLSPGGGKYEQYF | NA | TRBD2 | TRBJ2-7 | TRBV27 | 16
TGTGCCAGCAGCCCGGACACGGAAGCTTTCTTT | CASSPDTEAFF | NA | NA | TRBJ1-1 | TRBV27 | 11
TGTGCCAGCAGCCACGATGGAGGGGTCACAGATACACAGTATTTT | CASSHDGGVTDTQYF | NA | NA | TRBJ2-3 | TRBV11-3 | 15
TGTGCCAGCAGCCCGAGTCCCTTTCGGGAGGGTTCCTACAATGAGCAGTTCTTC | CASSPSPFREGSYNEQFF | NA | TRBD2 | TRBJ2-1 | TRBV11-3 | 18
TGTGCCAGCAGCCTATTACAGCGACAGCAGAACACTGAAGCTTTCTTT | CASSLLQRQQNTEAFF | NA | NA | TRBJ1-1 | TRBV9 | 16
TGTGCCAGCAGAGACGGGGGGGGCGATCAGCCCCAGCATTTT | CASRDGGGDQPQHF | NA | NA | TRBJ1-5 | TRBV25-1 | 14
TGTGCCAGCAGCGATCAGTGGCCACGCCGCGGCCGCTACGAGCAGTACTTC | CASSDQWPRRGRYEQYF | NA | NA | TRBJ2-7 | TRBV13 | 17
TGTGCCAGCAGCGTAGAAGGGGATGAATCGCAGCCCCAGCATTTT | CASSVEGDESQPQHF | NA | NA | TRBJ1-5 | TRBV9 | 15
TGCGCCAGCTCCCCGGACAGGGTAACCTACGAGCAGTACTTC | CASSPDRVTYEQYF | few | TRBD1 | TRBJ2-7 | TRBV5-1 | 14
TGTGCCAGTAGCACGACCGGGACAGGTTTATACGAGCAGTACTTC | CASSTTGTGLYEQYF | NA | TRBD1 | TRBJ2-7 | TRBV19 | 15
TGTGCCAGCAGCGTAGAGCCATCGACAGGCAATCAGCCCCAGCATTTT | CASSVEPSTGNQPQHF | NA | NA | TRBJ1-5 | TRBV9 | 16
TGTGCCAGCAGCCTCGGGGGGGGTACAGGAACTGAAGCTTTCTTT | CASSLGGGTGTEAFF | NA | NA | TRBJ1-1 | TRBV5-4 | 15
TGTGCCAGCAGCCAGGCAGCGGGAGGGTTGGATACGCAGTATTTT | CASSQAAGGLDTQYF | few | TRBD2 | TRBJ2-3 | TRBV9 | 15
TGTGCCAGCAGCTTCGGGACAGTATCCTACGAGCAGTACTTC | CASSFGTVSYEQYF | NA | TRBD1 | TRBJ2-7 | TRBV7-9 | 14
TGCAGCGTTAGGCAGGGGAACACTGAAGCTTTCTTT | CSVRQGNTEAFF | NA | NA | TRBJ1-1 | TRBV29-1 | 12
TGTGCCAGCAGCTTTAACGGACTATATCCCCAGTACTTC | CASSFNGLYPQYF | NA | NA | TRBJ2-5 | TRBV7-9 | 13